This passage covers 26 T cell receptor beta chains from one sample sequenced in a study of blood T cell repertoires in COVID-19. Sequenced by immunoSEQ multiplex PCR; TCRdb stores in-frame clones only, minus some. The sample has roughly 60,000 clones, 75% to 95% seen once; the top ten hold about 9.1%. Sequenced input: peripheral blood. The source is an elderly woman with active COVID-19.

The chain has TRBV6-5 and TRBJ2-6; the match to TRBD1 covers 7 bases. CDR1 MNHEY and CDR2 SVGAGI come from the germline V gene. V trimming: 6 bases; J trimming: 1 base; junction bases outside the gene matches: 3. This CDR3 spans 15 amino acids. The CDR3 here is CASRGGGSGANVLTF. CDR3 bases: TGTGCCAGCAGAGGGGGCGGTTCTGGGGCCAACGTCCTGACTTTC.

The chain employs TRBV4-2 and TRBJ2-1; D possibly corresponds to TRBD2 (7 bases). This CDR3 has 16 residues. CDR1 is LGHNA and CDR2 is YNFKEQ in the germline V gene. The V end was cut by 1 base, the J end by 4 bases, with 14 bases between. CDR3 in DNA: TGTGCCAGCAGCCAAGGTGGGGCGGGGGCTTACAATGAGCAGTTCTTC. It yields the protein CASSQGGAGAYNEQFF.

This chain joins TRBV5-6 and TRBJ2-7, with 7 bases identical to TRBD2. Germline assignment: CDR1 SGHDT and CDR2 YYEEEE. The length of the CDR3 is 13 residues. The CDR3 protein is CASSFLSAGTIDV. The CDR3, as DNA: TGTGCCAGCAGCTTTCTTTCTGCCGGGACTATAGACGTC.

The V and J genes are TRBV5-1 and TRBJ2-5; 9 bases align to TRBD2. The V segment lost 0 bases and the J segment 0 bases; nucleotides outside the gene matches: 0. Germline V gene lookup returns CDR1 SGHRS and CDR2 YFSETQ. This CDR3 comprises 15 residues. CDR3 residues: CASSLGTSDQETQYF. The CDR3, as DNA: TGCGCCAGCAGCTTGGGGACTAGCGACCAAGAGACCCAGTACTTC.

The gene calls are TRBV5-8 and TRBJ2-7, with TRBD1 matching 9 bases. The CDR3 length is 15 residues. Per germline, CDR1 SGHTS and CDR2 YDEGEE. Losses at the gene ends were 0 bases for V and 3 bases for J; bases not matched to a gene: 4. CDR3 sequence (DNA): TGTGCCAGCAGCTTGGCCTGGGGACAGGGCTACGAGCAGTACTTC. Protein sequence: CASSLAWGQGYEQYF.

Here the CDR3 reads CASSSGQGEGDTQYF. DNA for the CDR3: TGTGCCAGTAGTAGTGGACAGGGGGAAGGGGATACGCAGTATTTT. This chain connects TRBV19 to TRBJ2-3, with 10 bases aligning to TRBD1. The ends lost 4 bases at V and 6 bases at J; junction bases unmatched: 7. Germline V gene sequence: CDR1 LNHDA, CDR2 SQIVND (reference sequence). The CDR3 length is 15 residues.

In nucleotides, the CDR3 is TGTGCCAGCTCACAGGGACAGGGTGCTGAAGCTTTCTTT. It specifies CASSQGQGAEAFF. The chain uses TRBV18 and TRBJ1-1; TRBD1 agrees at 9 bases. The CDR3 runs 13 residues. The ends lost 4 bases at V and 6 bases at J; junction bases unmatched: 3. The germline V gene encodes CDR1 KGHSH and CDR2 LQKENI.

The genes are TRBV7-6 and TRBJ2-2; D unclear. Germline V gives CDR1 SGHVS, CDR2 FNYEAQ. The CDR3 length is 21 residues. V was shortened by 1 base and J by 0 bases, with 24 bases between the two germline ends. The CDR3 here is CASSLVPVVEQQNANTGELFF. The DNA for the CDR3 is TGTGCCAGCAGCTTAGTCCCCGTTGTGGAGCAACAAAACGCGAACACCGGGGAGCTGTTTTTT.

This chain joins TRBV11-2 and TRBJ2-2, with D perhaps TRBD2 (5 bases). CDR1 is SGHAT and CDR2 is FQNNGV in the germline V gene. V was trimmed by 2 bases and J by 5 bases, leaving 18 bases between them. There are 17 residues in the CDR3. The CDR3 loop reads CASSLLLSMGGTGELFF. The CDR3 DNA is TGTGCCAGCAGCTTACTGCTTTCAATGGGCGGGACCGGGGAGCTGTTTTTT.

This chain joins TRBV19 and TRBJ2-6, with 13 bases identical to TRBD2. The V segment lost 7 bases and the J segment 0 bases; nucleotides outside the gene matches: 6. Germline loops: CDR1 LNHDA, CDR2 SQIVND (reference sequence). The CDR3 has 18 amino acids. CDR3 in DNA: TGTGCCAGTACCCCGACTAGCGGGGGGATCTCTGGGGCCAACGTCCTGACTTTC. Protein product: CASTPTSGGISGANVLTF.

The CDR3 here is CASSSTGIEEETQYF. Written as DNA, the CDR3 is TGTGCCAGCAGCTCTACAGGGATAGAAGAGGAGACCCAGTACTTC. V usage is TRBV7-8 and J usage is TRBJ2-5; D possibly corresponds to TRBD1 (6 bases). Germline V gives CDR1 SGHVS, CDR2 FQNEAQ. This CDR3 is 15 amino acids long. V was trimmed by 4 bases and J by 5 bases, leaving 17 bases between them.

V usage is TRBV1 and J usage is TRBJ2-3; the table calls TRBD2, which could not be checked here. TRBV1 is recorded as a pseudogene. The CDR3 consists of 15 residues. CDR3 in DNA: TGCACCAGCAGCCAGGAGAGCGATCGGAGGGATACGCAGTATTTT. Translating it yields CTSSQESDRRDTQYF.

This clone was picked up one time. J is TRBJ2-1 and V is TRBV5-1, with 13 bases that match TRBD2. The CDR3 sequence is 17 residues long. V shed 1 base and J 4 bases; nucleotides not matched to a gene: 5. Germline V gene sequence: CDR1 SGHRS, CDR2 YFSETQ. The CDR3 sequence: CASSLFTSGRDYNEQFF. CDR3 nucleotide sequence: TGCGCCAGCAGCTTGTTCACTAGCGGGAGGGATTACAATGAGCAGTTCTTC.

This chain joins TRBV3-1 (or the pseudogene TRBV3-2) and TRBJ2-1; TRBD2 is a possible D gene (7 bases). The CDR3 runs 12 residues. Germline values: CDR1 LGHDT, CDR2 YNNKEL (reference sequence). Trimming took off 3 bases at V and 12 bases at J, with 12 bases between the two ends. In DNA, the CDR3 is TGTGCCAGCAGCCATGAGGGGGGGAGGCAGTTCTTC. As protein: CASSHEGGRQFF.

J is TRBJ1-6 and V is TRBV5-4; D unresolved. The V end lost 0 bases, the J end lost 9 bases, and 13 bases lay between the germline ends. This CDR3 has 15 amino acids. Germline-derived CDR1 and CDR2 are SGHNT and YYREEE (reference sequence). This CDR3 is CASSLGLGGGSPLHF. The CDR3 DNA is TGTGCCAGCAGCTTGGGCCTCGGAGGAGGTTCACCCCTCCACTTT.

The chain employs TRBV11-2 and TRBJ2-2, with a weak D call TRBD1 (5 bases). Germline V gene data show CDR1 as SGHAT and CDR2 as FQNNGV. V was shortened by 0 bases and J by 2 bases, with 10 bases between the two germline ends. The CDR3 is 16 residues long. Here the CDR3 DNA reads TGTGCCAGCAGCTTAGAGGGTCAGGGCAACACCGGGGAGCTGTTTTTT. Its protein product is CASSLEGQGNTGELFF.

This clone was observed a single time. The chain uses TRBV6-5 and TRBJ2-3, with 8 bases lining up with TRBD1. V shed 8 bases and J 0 bases; nucleotides not matched to a gene: 4. The germline V gene has CDR1 MNHEY and CDR2 SVGAGI. The CDR3 is 14 amino acids. DNA of the CDR3: TGTGCCAGCGTCCGGGACAGGAGCACAGATACGCAGTATTTT. Amino acids: CASVRDRSTDTQYF.

The rearrangement links TRBV15 to TRBJ1-5; 9 bases are a match to TRBD1. Germline V lookup: CDR1 LNHNV, CDR2 YYDKDF (reference sequence). The CDR3 sequence is 15 residues long. Losses at the gene ends were 0 bases for V and 7 bases for J; bases not matched to a gene: 4. In DNA, the CDR3 is TGTGCCACCAGCAGAGATGGACAGGGGCGGCAGCCCCAGCATTTT. This codes for CATSRDGQGRQPQHF.

The J gene is TRBJ2-7, the V gene TRBV7-8; perhaps TRBD1 as D (6 bases). Germline loops: CDR1 SGHVS, CDR2 FQNEAQ. The V gene lost 0 bases and the J gene lost 3 bases, with 18 bases spanning the gap. This CDR3 region has 17 residues. This CDR3 reads CASSLAPQTGPFYEQYV. In DNA, the CDR3 is TGTGCCAGCAGCTTAGCGCCCCAGACAGGACCTTTCTACGAGCAGTACGTC.

The chain has TRBV6-1 and TRBJ2-4; TRBD2 matches 10 bases. CDR1 MNHNS and CDR2 SASEGT come from the germline V gene. The CDR3 is 18 amino acids. V was clipped by 4 bases and J by 8 bases; unmatched bases: 17. The CDR3 is CASSAGGAERGGRDIQYF. CDR3 DNA: TGTGCCAGCAGTGCCGGAGGGGCGGAGCGGGGGGGCCGGGACATTCAGTACTTC.

The chain is built from TRBV6-5 and TRBJ2-4; 9 bases agree with TRBD1. V lost 6 bases and J lost 7; bases outside the gene matches: 4. Germline V CDR1 and CDR2: MNHEY, SVGAGI. The CDR3 has 13 residues. The CDR3 coding sequence is TGTGCCAGCAGGCGGGACAGGGTGAACATTCAGTACTTC. Translation: CASRRDRVNIQYF.

The V gene is TRBV10-3, the J gene TRBJ1-2; D is perhaps TRBD1 (5 bases). CDR3 length: 14 residues. V was shortened by 8 bases and J by 3 bases, with 16 bases between the two germline ends. Germline CDR1 reads ENHRY; CDR2 reads SYGVKD. CDR3 loop: CAISQGGMDYGYTF. CDR3 sequence (DNA): TGTGCCATCTCGCAGGGAGGGATGGACTATGGCTACACCTTC.

The chain is built from TRBV5-5 and TRBJ2-3; 8 bases fit TRBD2. Germline V gives CDR1 SGHKS, CDR2 YYEKEE (reference sequence). The CDR3 contains 14 residues. V lost 6 bases and J lost 5; bases outside the gene matches: 8. The CDR3: CASTPAGGEDTQYF. CDR3 DNA: TGTGCCAGCACCCCTGCGGGAGGCGAAGATACGCAGTATTTT.

This chain links TRBV15 with TRBJ1-2, with TRBD1 as a possible D gene (6 bases). Trimming cost V 0 bases and J 4 bases, with 9 bases left between them. CDR3 size: 14 residues. Germline V gene sequence: CDR1 LNHNV, CDR2 YYDKDF (reference sequence). The CDR3 reads CATSRETGFYGYTF. CDR3 bases: TGTGCCACCAGCAGAGAAACAGGGTTCTATGGCTACACCTTC.

The V call is TRBV4-2, the J call TRBJ2-2, with D uncertain. The CDR3 contains 13 residues. The germline V gene encodes CDR1 LGHNA and CDR2 YNFKEQ. V dropped 8 bases and J dropped 0 bases, with 7 bases sitting between them. The CDR3 loop is CASERPNTGELFF. The CDR3 DNA reads as TGTGCCAGCGAGCGCCCGAACACCGGGGAGCTGTTTTTT.

This sequence joins TRBV6-5 and TRBJ2-5; D possibly corresponds to TRBD1 (6 bases). The V end was cut by 7 bases, the J end by 3 bases, with 12 bases between. This CDR3 has 13 amino acids. CDR1 MNHEY and CDR2 SVGAGI come from the germline V gene. CDR3 sequence (DNA): TGTGCCAGCACCCTAGCAGGGGAAGAGACCCAGTACTTC. Its translation: CASTLAGEETQYF.